The 20 T cell receptor beta chains in this list originate from one sample, sequenced in a study of shared clonotypes between healthy human individuals. Method: immunoSEQ multiplex PCR; TCRdb's copy keeps in-frame clones and lacks some. This sample has hundreds of thousands of clones, with approximately 95% found just once. Cells designated naive CD8 were CD45RO-negative and were positively selected for CCR7, with terminally differentiated effector memory CD45RA+ cells excluded. The sequenced sample was naive CD8+ T cells sorted from blood. These receptors originate from a woman aged 25 to 39 in good health.

This chain uses TRBV19 with TRBJ2-2, with D possibly TRBD2 on 7 matching bases. The germline CDR1 and CDR2 sequences are LNHDA and SQIVND (reference sequence). The length of the CDR3 is 16 residues. Trimming shortened V by 0 bases and J by 3 bases, and 11 bases separated the two germline ends. The CDR3 sequence is CASSIDAGAYTGELFF. The CDR3, as DNA: TGTGCCAGTAGTATAGATGCGGGGGCTTACACCGGGGAGCTGTTTTTT. Full variable domain (outside the CDR3, taken from reference TRBV19 and TRBJ2-2): DGGITQSPKYLFRKEGQNVTLSCEQNLNHDAMYWYRQDPGQGLRLIYYSQIVNDFQKGDIAEGYSVSREKKESFPLTVTSAQKNPTAFYLCASSIDAGAYTGELFFGEGSRLTVL.

The CDR3 region has the DNA TGTGCCACCAGCAGCCCCCGGACCGGGTTGAACACCGGGGAGCTGTTTTTT. Translation: CATSSPRTGLNTGELFF. The chain has TRBV15 and TRBJ2-2; no clear D gene. V dropped 3 bases and J dropped 1 base, with 15 bases sitting between them. This CDR3 contains 17 residues. The germline V gene has CDR1 LNHNV and CDR2 YYDKDF (reference sequence).

The rearrangement links TRBV9 to TRBJ2-4; 8 bases are shared with TRBD1. The V and J ends lost 4 bases and 7 bases, in that order; junction bases with no gene match: 7. CDR3 length: 14 residues. The germline V gene has CDR1 SGDLS and CDR2 YYNGEE. The CDR3 coding sequence is TGTGCCAGCAGCCCTGGACAGGGACTTAACATTCAGTACTTC. As protein: CASSPGQGLNIQYF.

The chain uses TRBV7-9 and TRBJ2-7; TRBD1 aligns across 9 bases. Looked up from germline, CDR1 is SEHNR and CDR2 is FQNEAQ (reference sequence). Germline trimming cut 4 bases from V and 3 bases from J; bases unmatched to any gene: 7. This CDR3 region has 15 residues. CDR3 bases: TGTGCCAGCAGCTCCTCGGGACAGGGACACTACGAGCAGTACTTC. Amino acids: CASSSSGQGHYEQYF.

The chain is built from TRBV6-1 and TRBJ2-3; D is perhaps TRBD2 (5 bases). The V gene's germline CDR1 is MNHNS and CDR2 SASEGT. V was clipped by 0 bases and J by 3 bases, with 19 bases between them. This CDR3 region has 18 residues. This CDR3 reads CASSEAPPLSEGTDTQYF. In nucleotides, the CDR3 is TGTGCCAGCAGTGAAGCGCCCCCGCTTAGTGAGGGTACAGATACGCAGTATTTT.

This clone showed up just a few times. Other DNA variants within this sample encode the same CDR3. The chain employs TRBV4-1 and TRBJ1-1; D is unresolved. CDR1 is MGHRA, CDR2 YSYEKL, per germline. The V end was cut by 2 bases, the J end by 2 bases, with 9 bases between. The length of the CDR3 is 14 residues. CDR3 nucleotide sequence: TGCGCCAGCAGCCAACGGACGGGAAACACTGAAGCTTTCTTT. Protein sequence: CASSQRTGNTEAFF.

The chain links TRBV7-6 to TRBJ2-1; D possibly corresponds to TRBD2 (5 bases). The CDR3 is 17 amino acids. Trimming took 2 bases from V and 2 from J, leaving 16 bases between them. The V gene's germline CDR1 is SGHVS and CDR2 FNYEAQ. As DNA, the CDR3 is TGTGCCAGCAGCTTAATCTTCCGGCTAGCCGCCTACAATGAGCAGTTCTTC. Translating gives CASSLIFRLAAYNEQFF.

The rearrangement links TRBV5-1 to TRBJ2-7; TRBD2 matches at 7 bases. With V trimmed by 1 base and J by 1 base, 2 bases remained unmatched. CDR3 length: 14 amino acids. Germline V gene data show CDR1 as SGHRS and CDR2 as YFSETQ. This chain's CDR3 is CASSLSGGSYEQYF. The CDR3 nucleotides read TGCGCCAGCAGCTTGTCGGGGGGATCCTACGAGCAGTACTTC. Using reference TRBV5-1 and TRBJ2-7 for the parts outside the CDR3, the full variable domain is KAGVTQTPRYLIKTRGQQVTLSCSPISGHRSVSWYQQTPGQGLQFLFEYFSETQRNKGNFPGRFSGRQFSNSRSEMNVSTLELGDSALYLCASSLSGGSYEQYFGPGTRLTVT.

This CDR3 is CASSLEGGARTEAFF. Written as DNA, the CDR3 is TGTGCCAGCAGCTTAGAGGGGGGGGCCCGAACTGAAGCTTTCTTT. This chain links TRBV7-8 with TRBJ1-1, with D possibly being TRBD1 (6 bases). CDR1 and CDR2 (germline): SGHVS, FQNEAQ. Trimming took 1 base from V and 5 from J, leaving 14 bases between them. The CDR3 runs 15 residues.

This CDR3 is CASSQVAWGARQPQHF. The CDR3 region has the DNA TGCGCCAGCAGCCAAGTGGCCTGGGGAGCTAGGCAGCCCCAGCATTTT. The V and J genes are TRBV4-1 and TRBJ1-5; no firm D call. This CDR3 region has 16 residues. Trimming removed 1 base from V and 7 bases from J, with 17 bases in between. Germline lookup yields CDR1 MGHRA and CDR2 YSYEKL.

This clone was detected once. The V and J genes are TRBV30 and TRBJ1-1, with 9 bases matching TRBD1. The junction had 4 bases not matched to a gene; V was cut back by 2 bases and J by 0 bases. Germline CDR1 GTSNPN, CDR2 SVGIG (reference sequence). The CDR3 has 15 amino acids. The CDR3 here is CAWSQGQGMNTEAFF. In DNA, the CDR3 is TGTGCCTGGAGTCAGGGACAGGGAATGAACACTGAAGCTTTCTTT.

The chain couples TRBV5-6 to TRBJ2-7, with TRBD2 matching over 8 bases. The CDR3 contains 16 residues. V lost 1 base and J lost 5; bases outside the gene matches: 11. The germline V gene has CDR1 SGHDT and CDR2 YYEEEE. The CDR3 region is CASSLNPGGRLNEQYF. The CDR3 DNA sequence: TGTGCCAGCAGCTTGAATCCCGGCGGGAGGTTGAACGAGCAGTACTTC.

The chain joins TRBV27 to TRBJ2-3; D remains ambiguous. Germline CDR1 reads MNHEY; CDR2 reads SMNVEV (reference sequence). The CDR3 spans 13 residues. Trimming left V 5 bases short and J 4 bases short, with 10 bases between. This CDR3 reads CASSPRAPDTQYF. CDR3 DNA: TGTGCCAGCAGTCCCCGGGCCCCAGATACGCAGTATTTT.

The chain combines TRBV28 with TRBJ1-1; 7 bases line up with TRBD1. The V segment lost 5 bases and the J segment 7 bases; nucleotides outside the gene matches: 13. Germline V gene data show CDR1 as MDHEN and CDR2 as SYDVKM. The CDR3 length is 15 residues. The CDR3 reads CASSRRTGDSVEAFF. CDR3 nucleotides: TGTGCCAGCAGTCGTAGAACAGGGGATTCCGTTGAAGCTTTCTTT. The full variable domain, rest sourced from reference TRBV28 and TRBJ1-1, is DVKVTQSSRYLVKRTGEKVFLECVQDMDHENMFWYRQDPGLGLRLIYFSYDVKMKEKGDIPEGYSVSREKKERFSLILESASTNQTSMYLCASSRRTGDSVEAFFGQGTRLTVV.

V gene TRBV27 combines with J gene TRBJ2-3, with 11 bases fitting TRBD2. V shed 0 bases and J 2 bases; nucleotides not matched to a gene: 1. The CDR3 totals 16 residues. Per germline, CDR1 MNHEY and CDR2 SMNVEV (reference sequence). CDR3 sequence: CASSLSTSGVTDTQYF. The CDR3 nucleotides are TGTGCCAGCAGTTTATCGACTAGCGGGGTCACAGATACGCAGTATTTT.

This clone was recorded once. V usage is TRBV21-1 and J usage is TRBJ2-7; the DNA was not used to check the table's D call, TRBD1. TRBV21-1 counts as a pseudogene. This CDR3 has 8 residues. DNA for the CDR3: TGTGCCAGCAACCCAGGGTGCTTC. Encoded protein: CASNPGCF.

This clone was observed once. The chain links TRBV11-2 to TRBJ2-3; 7 bases are shared with TRBD2. This CDR3 comprises 16 residues. CDR1 is SGHAT, CDR2 FQNNGV, per germline. V shed 3 bases and J 2 bases; nucleotides not matched to a gene: 8. The CDR3 DNA is TGTGCCAGCAGCTTTTCTCTGACTAGCCCCACAGATACGCAGTATTTT. Protein product: CASSFSLTSPTDTQYF.

CDR3 amino acids: CASSLLDRERYSGYGYTF. In DNA form, the CDR3 reads TGTGCCAGCAGCTTGTTAGACAGGGAAAGATATTCCGGCTATGGCTACACCTTC. The J gene is TRBJ1-2, the V gene TRBV7-8, with 7 nucleotides matching TRBD1. The J segment lost 4 bases and the V segment lost 3 bases, leaving 17 bases of the junction unmatched. The CDR3 has 18 amino acids. Per the germline V gene, CDR1 is SGHVS and CDR2 is FQNEAQ.

The chain carries TRBV14 and TRBJ2-3, with 12 positions matching TRBD2. The germline CDR1 and CDR2 sequences are SGHDN and FVKESK. J was trimmed by 3 bases and V by 5 bases; bases with no gene match: 3. CDR3 size: 15 residues. This CDR3 reads CASSITSGRTDTQYF. The CDR3 DNA is TGTGCCAGCAGCATTACTAGCGGGAGGACAGATACGCAGTATTTT. The full variable domain, its missing parts supplied by reference TRBV14 and TRBJ2-3, is EAGVTQFPSHSVIEKGQTVTLRCDPISGHDNLYWYRRVMGKEIKFLLHFVKESKQDESGMPNNRFLAERTGGTYSTLKVQPAELEDSGVYFCASSITSGRTDTQYFGPGTRLTVL.

The chain joins TRBV4-1 to TRBJ1-3; TRBD1 is a possible D gene (6 bases). The CDR3 length is 17 residues. Germline CDR1 reads MGHRA; CDR2 reads YSYEKL. With 0 bases removed from V and 3 bases from J, the gap between germline ends came to 15 bases. CDR3 bases: TGCGCCAGCAGCCAAGATCCTGCGGGCAGGGGTGGAAACACCATATATTTT. This sequence encodes CASSQDPAGRGGNTIYF.